A single sample is the source of the 13 T cell receptor beta chains below, sequenced in a study of T-cell reconstitution after alpha-beta-depleted transplantation in children. The library targeted TCRbeta and was prepared with unique molecular identifiers. TCRdb analysed the PCR reads with MiXCR anew, one entry per CDR3 protein. The sample consists of hundreds of thousands of distinct CDR3 sequences, about 16% of them appearing once. Sequences were derived from PBMCs, mostly from graft donor cells, sampled 360 days after TCRalphabeta/CD19-depleted stem cell transplant. The receptors shown here come from a male patient between 2 and 10 years old who had a stem cell transplant for acute lymphoblastic leukemia, so the T cells may come from the graft donor.

In this sample, this clonotype turned up a few times. CDR3 sequence reads: CASRTHGGYEQYF. The CDR3 coding sequence is TGTGCCAGCAGAACTCACGGGGGCTACGAGCAGTACTTC. The J gene is TRBJ2-7, the V gene TRBV12-3 or TRBV12-4, with TRBD2 as a possible D gene (6 bases). This CDR3 comprises 13 residues. The germline V and J ends were trimmed by 6 bases and 3 bases, with 12 bases remaining between them.

This clonotype was counted between two and nine times. The chain carries TRBV12-3 or TRBV12-4 and TRBJ2-1; D is perhaps TRBD2 (6 bases). This CDR3 comprises 12 residues. V was shortened by 8 bases and J by 8 bases, with 13 bases between the two germline ends. Here the CDR3 reads CASQRAGDEQFF. The CDR3 nucleotides are TGTGCCAGCCAGCGGGCTGGGGATGAGCAGTTCTTC.

The chain links TRBV5-6 to TRBJ2-1; no definite D call. V lost 2 bases, J lost 8 bases, and 5 bases lay in between. This CDR3 contains 11 residues. The V gene's germline CDR1 is SGHDT and CDR2 YYEEEE. DNA for the CDR3: TGTGCCAGCAGCTTTGATGATGAGCAGTTCTTC. It yields the protein CASSFDDEQFF.

The table lists this clonotype with a few counts. The chain is built from TRBV12-3 or TRBV12-4 and TRBJ2-1; D possibly corresponds to TRBD2 (5 bases). The CDR3 consists of 14 residues. The V end lost 7 bases, the J end lost 0 bases, and 10 bases lay between the germline ends. The CDR3: CASTEGSSYNEQFF. CDR3 bases: TGTGCCAGCACCGAAGGGAGCTCCTACAATGAGCAGTTCTTC.

This clonotype has only a few counts. The rearrangement joins TRBV29-1 to TRBJ1-1, with TRBD1 identical over 7 bases. This CDR3 is 14 amino acids long. V shed 4 bases and J 6 bases; nucleotides not matched to a gene: 11. CDR1 and CDR2 from the germline V gene are SQVTM and ANQGSEA. CDR3 sequence (DNA): TGCAGCGTTGCCCGGGGAAGGGGGCAGGCTGAAGCTTTCTTT. Its protein product is CSVARGRGQAEAFF. The full variable domain, its missing parts supplied by reference TRBV29-1 and TRBJ1-1, is SAVISQKPSRDICQRGTSLTIQCQVDSQVTMMFWYRQQPGQSLTLIATANQGSEATYESGFVIDKFPISRPNLTFSTLTVSNMSPEDSSIYLCSVARGRGQAEAFFGQGTRLTVV.

In its sample, this clonotype was seen a few times. The chain links TRBV28 to TRBJ1-2; weak D call: TRBD1 (5 bases). CDR1 and CDR2 (germline): MDHEN, SYDVKM. The V end was cut by 8 bases, the J end by 6 bases, with 16 bases between. The CDR3 runs 13 residues. Here the CDR3 reads CASRRTRVNGYTF. The CDR3 region has the DNA TGTGCCAGCCGGAGAACCAGGGTAAATGGCTACACCTTC.

This clonotype was seen ten or more times. The genes are TRBV18 and TRBJ2-5, with D unclear. Trimming cost V 3 bases and J 1 base, with 6 bases left between them. The CDR3 spans 13 residues. CDR1 and CDR2 from the germline V gene are KGHSH and LQKENI. The CDR3 is CASSPLIQETQYF. The DNA of the CDR3 is TGTGCCAGCTCACCCCTGATCCAAGAGACCCAGTACTTC.

The chain links TRBV20-1 to TRBJ1-5, with D possibly TRBD1 on 6 matching bases. Germline loops: CDR1 DFQATT, CDR2 SNEGSKA (reference sequence). CDR3 length equals 12 residues. The V end was cut by 4 bases, the J end by 5 bases, with 9 bases between. CDR3 in amino acids: CSAKRGDQPQHF. As DNA, the CDR3 is TGCAGTGCTAAAAGGGGGGATCAGCCCCAGCATTTT.

This chain uses TRBV12-3 or TRBV12-4 with TRBJ1-2, with no clear D. This CDR3 has 15 amino acids. Between the trimmed V and J ends, which lost 1 base and 4 bases, there was a span of 13 bases. CDR3: CASSLDLLSGYGYTF. CDR3 sequence (DNA): TGTGCCAGCAGTTTAGACCTCCTGAGCGGCTATGGCTACACCTTC.

The chain uses TRBV4-2 and TRBJ2-2, with 7 positions matching TRBD2. The CDR3 is made up of 17 amino acids. Trimming took 4 bases from V and 1 from J; bases not matched to a gene: 9. Germline V gene lookup returns CDR1 LGHNA and CDR2 YNFKEQ. The CDR3 nucleotides read TGTGCCAGCAGCCGGGGTGAACTAGCGAAGAACACCGGGGAGCTGTTTTTT. Translation gives CASSRGELAKNTGELFF.

In its sample, this clonotype was seen many times. The chain is built from TRBV12-3 or TRBV12-4 and TRBJ2-1, with TRBD2 as a possible D gene (6 bases). V was shortened by 5 bases and J by 6 bases, with 14 bases between the two germline ends. CDR3 length equals 14 residues. CDR3 loop: CASSPPGLLNEQFF. Written as DNA, the CDR3 is TGTGCCAGCAGTCCCCCGGGACTCCTCAATGAGCAGTTCTTC.

This clonotype was seen more than once but under ten times. The genes are TRBV7-2 and TRBJ1-4, with no clear D. Trimming cost V 5 bases and J 3 bases, with 10 bases left between them. Germline V lookup: CDR1 SGHTA, CDR2 FQGNSA. The CDR3 runs to 14 residues. CDR3 nucleotide sequence: TGTGCCAGCAGCAGATCCGGGCCTAATGAAAAACTGTTTTTT. Translation gives CASSRSGPNEKLFF.

In its sample, this clonotype was seen many times. The genes are TRBV12-3 or TRBV12-4 and TRBJ2-3; unclear D gene. The CDR3 has 14 amino acids. Trimming shortened V by 1 base and J by 5 bases, and 10 bases separated the two germline ends. CDR3 nucleotides: TGTGCCAGCAGTTTAGGGGGTCGAGGAGATACGCAGTATTTT. The encoded protein is CASSLGGRGDTQYF.